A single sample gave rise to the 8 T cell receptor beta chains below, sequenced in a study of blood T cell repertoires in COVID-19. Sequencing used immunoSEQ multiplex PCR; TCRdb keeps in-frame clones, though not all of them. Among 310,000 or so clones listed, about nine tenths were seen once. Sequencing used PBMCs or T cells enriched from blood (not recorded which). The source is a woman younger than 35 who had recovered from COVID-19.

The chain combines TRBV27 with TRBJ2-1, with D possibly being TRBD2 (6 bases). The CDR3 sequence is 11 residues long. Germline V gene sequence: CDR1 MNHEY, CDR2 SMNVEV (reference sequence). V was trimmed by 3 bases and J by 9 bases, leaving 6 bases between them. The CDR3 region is CASSFGGEQFF. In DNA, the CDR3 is TGTGCCAGCAGTTTCGGGGGTGAGCAGTTCTTC.

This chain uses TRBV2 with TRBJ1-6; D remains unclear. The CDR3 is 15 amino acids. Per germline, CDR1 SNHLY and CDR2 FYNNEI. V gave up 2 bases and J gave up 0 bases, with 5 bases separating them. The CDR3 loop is CASSEQVSYNSPLHF. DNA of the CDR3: TGTGCCAGCAGTGAACAGGTCTCCTATAATTCACCCCTCCACTTT.

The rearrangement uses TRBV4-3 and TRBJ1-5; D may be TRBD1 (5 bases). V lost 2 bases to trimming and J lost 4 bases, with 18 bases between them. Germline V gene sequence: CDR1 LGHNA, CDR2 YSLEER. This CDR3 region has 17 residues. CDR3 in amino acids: CASSQFVGAGRNQPQHF. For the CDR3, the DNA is TGCGCCAGCAGCCAATTTGTCGGGGCTGGGAGGAATCAGCCCCAGCATTTT.

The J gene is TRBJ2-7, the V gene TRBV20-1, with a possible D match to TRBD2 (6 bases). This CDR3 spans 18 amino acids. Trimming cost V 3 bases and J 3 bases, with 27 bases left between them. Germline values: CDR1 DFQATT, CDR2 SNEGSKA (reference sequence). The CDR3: CSASGGGTGTKLGYEQYF. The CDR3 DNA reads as TGCAGTGCTAGTGGGGGAGGAACCGGGACCAAACTTGGCTACGAGCAGTACTTC.

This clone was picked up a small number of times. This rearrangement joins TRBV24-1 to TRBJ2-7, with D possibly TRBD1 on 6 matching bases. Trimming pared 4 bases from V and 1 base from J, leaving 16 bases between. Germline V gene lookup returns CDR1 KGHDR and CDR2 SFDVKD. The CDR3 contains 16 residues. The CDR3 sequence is CATSDGTARGSYEQYF. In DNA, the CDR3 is TGTGCCACCAGTGACGGAACGGCCAGGGGTTCCTACGAGCAGTACTTC.

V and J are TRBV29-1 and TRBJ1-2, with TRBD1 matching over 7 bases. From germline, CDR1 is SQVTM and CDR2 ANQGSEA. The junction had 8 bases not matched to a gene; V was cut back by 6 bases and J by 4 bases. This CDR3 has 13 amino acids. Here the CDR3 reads CSVSRDRTYGYTF. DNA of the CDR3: TGCAGCGTCTCACGGGACAGAACCTATGGCTACACCTTC. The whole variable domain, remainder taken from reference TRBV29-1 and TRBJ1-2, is SAVISQKPSRDICQRGTSLTIQCQVDSQVTMMFWYRQQPGQSLTLIATANQGSEATYESGFVIDKFPISRPNLTFSTLTVSNMSPEDSSIYLCSVSRDRTYGYTFGSGTRLTVV.

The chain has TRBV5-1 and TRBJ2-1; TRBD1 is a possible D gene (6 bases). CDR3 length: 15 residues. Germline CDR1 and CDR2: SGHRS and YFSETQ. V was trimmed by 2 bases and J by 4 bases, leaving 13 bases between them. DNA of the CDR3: TGCGCCAGCAGCTTCGGACAGTCACTTTACAATGAGCAGTTCTTC. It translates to CASSFGQSLYNEQFF.

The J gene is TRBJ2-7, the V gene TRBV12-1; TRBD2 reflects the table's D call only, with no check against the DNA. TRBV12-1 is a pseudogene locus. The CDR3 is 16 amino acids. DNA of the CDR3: TGTGCCAGCAGCTTTTGGGTACTAGCGGGAGAAAACGAGCAGTACTTC. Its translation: CASSFWVLAGENEQYF.